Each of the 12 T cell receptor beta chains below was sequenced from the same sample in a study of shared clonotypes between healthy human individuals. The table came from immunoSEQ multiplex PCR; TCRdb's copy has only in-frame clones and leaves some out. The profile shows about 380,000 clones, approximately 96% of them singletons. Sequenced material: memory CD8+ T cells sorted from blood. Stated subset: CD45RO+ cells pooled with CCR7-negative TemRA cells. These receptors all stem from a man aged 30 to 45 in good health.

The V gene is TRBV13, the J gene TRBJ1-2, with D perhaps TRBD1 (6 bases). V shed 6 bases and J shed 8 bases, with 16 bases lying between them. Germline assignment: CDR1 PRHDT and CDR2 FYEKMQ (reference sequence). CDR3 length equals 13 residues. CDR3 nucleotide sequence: TGTGCCAGCAGGGTGAGGGGGAGTAGGGGCTACACCTTC. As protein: CASRVRGSRGYTF. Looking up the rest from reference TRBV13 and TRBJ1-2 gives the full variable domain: AAGVIQSPRHLIKEKRETATLKCYPIPRHDTVYWYQQGPGQDPQFLISFYEKMQSDKGSIPDRFSAQQFSDYHSELNMSSLELGDSALYFCASRVRGSRGYTFGSGTRLTVV.

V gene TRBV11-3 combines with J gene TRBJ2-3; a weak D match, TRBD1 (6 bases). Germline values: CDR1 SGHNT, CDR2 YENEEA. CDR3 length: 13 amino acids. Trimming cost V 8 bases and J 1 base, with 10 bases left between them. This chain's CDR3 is CASGRQGTDTQYF. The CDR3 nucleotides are TGTGCCAGCGGCAGACAGGGCACAGATACGCAGTATTTT.

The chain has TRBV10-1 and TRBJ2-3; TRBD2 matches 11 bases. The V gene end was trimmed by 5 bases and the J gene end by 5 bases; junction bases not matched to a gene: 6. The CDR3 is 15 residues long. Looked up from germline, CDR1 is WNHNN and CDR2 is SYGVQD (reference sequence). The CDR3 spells CASSRLAGGKDTQYF. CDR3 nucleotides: TGCGCCAGCAGTCGTCTAGCGGGGGGCAAAGATACGCAGTATTTT.

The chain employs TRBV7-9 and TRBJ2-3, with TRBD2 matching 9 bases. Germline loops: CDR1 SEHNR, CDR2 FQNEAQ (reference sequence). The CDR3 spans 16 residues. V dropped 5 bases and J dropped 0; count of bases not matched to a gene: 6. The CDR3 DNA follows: TGTGCCAGCAGCCTCCGCACTAGCGGGAGCACAGATACGCAGTATTTT. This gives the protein CASSLRTSGSTDTQYF.

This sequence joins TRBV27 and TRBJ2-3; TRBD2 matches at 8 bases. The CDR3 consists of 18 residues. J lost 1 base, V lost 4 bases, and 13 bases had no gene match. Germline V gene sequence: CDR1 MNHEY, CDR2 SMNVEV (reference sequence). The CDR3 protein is CASSYRPERESGTDTQYF. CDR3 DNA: TGTGCCAGCAGTTACAGACCCGAGCGGGAGTCTGGCACAGATACGCAGTATTTT.

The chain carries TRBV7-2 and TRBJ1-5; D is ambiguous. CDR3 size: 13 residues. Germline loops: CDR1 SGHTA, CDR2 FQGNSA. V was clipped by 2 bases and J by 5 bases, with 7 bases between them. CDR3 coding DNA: TGTGCCAGCAGCTTAAAGGTCCATCAGCCCCAGCATTTT. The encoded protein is CASSLKVHQPQHF.

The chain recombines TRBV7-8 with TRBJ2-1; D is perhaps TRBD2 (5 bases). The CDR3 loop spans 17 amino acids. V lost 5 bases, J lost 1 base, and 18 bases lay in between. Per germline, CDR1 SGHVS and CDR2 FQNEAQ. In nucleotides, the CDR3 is TGTGCCAGCAGCCCCGTTACTGAGGGCCTATCCTACAATGAGCAGTTCTTC. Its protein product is CASSPVTEGLSYNEQFF.

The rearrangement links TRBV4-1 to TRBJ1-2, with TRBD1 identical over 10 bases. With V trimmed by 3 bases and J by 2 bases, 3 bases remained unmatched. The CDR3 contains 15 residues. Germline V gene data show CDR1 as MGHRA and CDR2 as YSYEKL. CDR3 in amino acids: CASSQGQGTNYGYTF. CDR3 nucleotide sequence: TGCGCCAGCAGCCAGGGACAGGGGACAAACTATGGCTACACCTTC.

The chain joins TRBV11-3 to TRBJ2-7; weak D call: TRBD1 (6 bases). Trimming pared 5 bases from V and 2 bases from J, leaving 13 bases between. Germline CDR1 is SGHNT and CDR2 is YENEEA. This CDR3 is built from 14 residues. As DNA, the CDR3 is TGTGCCAGCAGCGACAGGACTCCAACCTACGAGCAGTACTTC. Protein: CASSDRTPTYEQYF.

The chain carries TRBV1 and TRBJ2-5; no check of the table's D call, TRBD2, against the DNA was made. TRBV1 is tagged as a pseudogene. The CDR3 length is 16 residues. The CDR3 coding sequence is TGCACCAGCAGCCAAGAGGTGGGACTAGCGGAAGAGACCCAGTACTTC. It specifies CTSSQEVGLAEETQYF.

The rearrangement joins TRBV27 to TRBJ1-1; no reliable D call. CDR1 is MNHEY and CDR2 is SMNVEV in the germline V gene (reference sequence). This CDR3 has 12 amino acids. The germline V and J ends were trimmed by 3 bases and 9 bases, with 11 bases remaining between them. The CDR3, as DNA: TGTGCCAGCAGTTTTCCTTCGGGGAAAGCTTTCTTT. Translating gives CASSFPSGKAFF.

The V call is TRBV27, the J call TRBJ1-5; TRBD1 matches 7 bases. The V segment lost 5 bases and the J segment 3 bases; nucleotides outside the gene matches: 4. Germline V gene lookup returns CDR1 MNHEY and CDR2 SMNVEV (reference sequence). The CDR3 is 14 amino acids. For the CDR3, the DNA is TGTGCCAGCAGTACGACAGGGAACAATCAGCCCCAGCATTTT. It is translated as CASSTTGNNQPQHF.